A selection of T cell receptor beta chains follows, all from one sample in a study of cytomegalovirus exposure and HLA in healthy donors. Profiled with immunoSEQ multiplex PCR; TCRdb holds only in-frame clones, not every one. This table holds about 170,000 clones. The sample consisted of PBMCs. The receptors were gathered from a woman between 18 and 30 years old in good health and CMV-seropositive. Both conserved end residues are part of each CDR3. D genes are given only for firm matches.

v_call: TRBV6-5
d_call: .
j_call: TRBJ1-2
cdr3_nt: TGTGCCAGCAGTTACCGCGGCAATGGCTACACCTTC
cdr3_aa: CASSYRGNGYTF

v_call: TRBV18
d_call: .
j_call: TRBJ2-2
cdr3_nt: TGTGCCAGCTCACCAATGGCGGGAAACACCGGGGAGCTGTTTTTT
cdr3_aa: CASSPMAGNTGELFF

v_call: TRBV2
d_call: .
j_call: TRBJ2-3
cdr3_nt: TGTGCCAGCTCCCTGCGGGGAGACGGTACAGATACGCAGTATTTT
cdr3_aa: CASSLRGDGTDTQYF

v_call: TRBV2
d_call: TRBD2
j_call: TRBJ2-2
cdr3_nt: TGTGCCAGCAGGCTAGCGGGGAACACCGGGGAGCTGTTTTTT
cdr3_aa: CASRLAGNTGELFF

v_call: TRBV5-1
d_call: TRBD2
j_call: TRBJ2-3
cdr3_nt: TGCGCCAGCAGCCCGGTAGCGGGAGTGAGCACAGATACGCAGTATTTT
cdr3_aa: CASSPVAGVSTDTQYF

v_call: TRBV5-1
d_call: TRBD1
j_call: TRBJ1-2
cdr3_nt: TGCGCCAGCAGCACGGACAGGGGTCTCTATGGCTACACCTTC
cdr3_aa: CASSTDRGLYGYTF

v_call: TRBV30
d_call: .
j_call: TRBJ1-2
cdr3_nt: TGTGCCTGGAGTGCAGCGACCCCAGCCGGGTATGGCTACACCTTC
cdr3_aa: CAWSAATPAGYGYTF

v_call: TRBV7-9
d_call: .
j_call: TRBJ1-1
cdr3_nt: TGTGCCAGCAGCTCTGGGGAGACAGGGAACACTGAAGCTTTCTTT
cdr3_aa: CASSSGETGNTEAFF

v_call: TRBV2
d_call: TRBD1
j_call: TRBJ1-5
cdr3_nt: TGTGCCAGCAGCTGGGACAGGGGCCTTAATCAGCCCCAGCATTTT
cdr3_aa: CASSWDRGLNQPQHF

v_call: TRBV9
d_call: TRBD2
j_call: TRBJ2-2
cdr3_nt: TGTGCCAGCAGCGTAACGGGGGGGGACACCGGGGAGCTGTTTTTT
cdr3_aa: CASSVTGGDTGELFF

v_call: TRBV11-2
d_call: .
j_call: TRBJ1-2
cdr3_nt: TGTGCCAGCTTGCTTATGCAGGGTCATGGCTACACCTTC
cdr3_aa: CASLLMQGHGYTF

v_call: TRBV5-1
d_call: .
j_call: TRBJ1-2
cdr3_nt: TGCGCCAGCAGCTTGACAGACCCGAACTATGGCTACACCTTC
cdr3_aa: CASSLTDPNYGYTF

v_call: TRBV5-6
d_call: .
j_call: TRBJ2-5
cdr3_nt: TGTGCCAGCAGCTGGGGGACACAAGAGACCCAGTACTTC
cdr3_aa: CASSWGTQETQYF

v_call: TRBV7-2
d_call: .
j_call: TRBJ2-1
cdr3_nt: TGTGCCAGCAGCTTAGTGGTGTCCGGGTACAATGAGCAGTTCTTC
cdr3_aa: CASSLVVSGYNEQFF

v_call: TRBV7-2
d_call: TRBD2
j_call: TRBJ2-1
cdr3_nt: TGTGCCAGCAGCTTAGGACTAGCGGGAAACAATGAGCAGTTCTTC
cdr3_aa: CASSLGLAGNNEQFF

v_call: TRBV4-1
d_call: .
j_call: TRBJ1-3
cdr3_nt: TGCGCCAGCAGCCAGTCGAAGGGAGCTGGAAACACCATATATTTT
cdr3_aa: CASSQSKGAGNTIYF

v_call: TRBV5-6
d_call: TRBD1
j_call: TRBJ1-2
cdr3_nt: TGTGCCAGCAGACATGGGACAGGGAACGGCTACACCTTC
cdr3_aa: CASRHGTGNGYTF

v_call: TRBV6-5
d_call: TRBD2
j_call: TRBJ2-1
cdr3_nt: TGTGCCAGCAGTCCCGGGACTAGTCCCTTTAATGAGCAGTTCTTC
cdr3_aa: CASSPGTSPFNEQFF

v_call: TRBV13
d_call: .
j_call: TRBJ2-1
cdr3_nt: TGTGCCAGCAGCTTTAACAGGGTCGGAGGTTTCGATGAGCAGTTCTTC
cdr3_aa: CASSFNRVGGFDEQFF

v_call: TRBV7-8
d_call: .
j_call: TRBJ1-2
cdr3_nt: TGTGCCAGCAGCTTACGACGACAGGAACCATATGGCTACACCTTC
cdr3_aa: CASSLRRQEPYGYTF

v_call: TRBV4-1
d_call: .
j_call: TRBJ1-1
cdr3_nt: TGCGCCAGCAGATGGCGGCCGGCAAGGAACACTGAAGCTTTCTTT
cdr3_aa: CASRWRPARNTEAFF

v_call: TRBV13
d_call: TRBD1
j_call: TRBJ1-1
cdr3_nt: TGTGCCAGCAGTTTTAGTGGACAGGGAATAGGAATTGAAGCTTTCTTT
cdr3_aa: CASSFSGQGIGIEAFF

v_call: TRBV7-9
d_call: .
j_call: TRBJ1-1
cdr3_nt: TGTGCCAGCAGCCCCCGGGAGGTAGAAGCTTTCTTT
cdr3_aa: CASSPREVEAFF

v_call: TRBV11-2
d_call: .
j_call: TRBJ2-1
cdr3_nt: TGTGCCAGCAGCCCGAGGCTCAAAAAAACGTATTACAATGAGCAGTTCTTC
cdr3_aa: CASSPRLKKTYYNEQFF

v_call: TRBV10-3
d_call: .
j_call: TRBJ1-3
cdr3_nt: TGTGCCATCAGTGAGTCCGGGGGAGGAAACACCATATATTTT
cdr3_aa: CAISESGGGNTIYF

v_call: TRBV9
d_call: .
j_call: TRBJ1-1
cdr3_nt: TGTGCCAGCAGCGTAGGTCCGGGGAACACTGAAGCTTTCTTT
cdr3_aa: CASSVGPGNTEAFF

v_call: TRBV19
d_call: TRBD1
j_call: TRBJ1-5
cdr3_nt: TGTGCCAGTAATGGCAGGGGGCTTGGTCAGCCCCAGCATTTT
cdr3_aa: CASNGRGLGQPQHF

v_call: TRBV2
d_call: .
j_call: TRBJ2-2
cdr3_nt: TGTGCCTCACTACGACAGGGAGGTGGCGGGGAGCTGTTTTTT
cdr3_aa: CASLRQGGGGELFF

v_call: TRBV7-8
d_call: .
j_call: TRBJ1-5
cdr3_nt: TGTGCCAGCAGCTTAGGGACTCTTCTCGAGGGCAATCAGCCCCAGCATTTT
cdr3_aa: CASSLGTLLEGNQPQHF

v_call: TRBV27
d_call: TRBD1
j_call: TRBJ1-1
cdr3_nt: TGTGCCAGCAGTCTCGGACAGGGGGGGCTAAGCACTGAAGCTTTCTTT
cdr3_aa: CASSLGQGGLSTEAFF

v_call: TRBV6-5
d_call: .
j_call: TRBJ2-2
cdr3_nt: TGTGCCAGCACTCCGAGGACCGGGGAGCTGTTTTTT
cdr3_aa: CASTPRTGELFF

v_call: TRBV7-9
d_call: .
j_call: TRBJ2-3
cdr3_nt: TGTGCCACCTCTAGCCTCGTAGATACGCAGTATTTT
cdr3_aa: CATSSLVDTQYF

v_call: TRBV7-2
d_call: TRBD2
j_call: TRBJ2-5
cdr3_nt: TGTGCCAGCAGCTTCCAGCGGGGGGGCCAAGAGACCCAGTACTTC
cdr3_aa: CASSFQRGGQETQYF